Following are 5 T cell receptor beta chains from one sample sequenced in a study of blood T cell repertoires in COVID-19. Assay used: immunoSEQ multiplex PCR; TCRdb lists only in-frame clones, some missing. The table has about 340,000 clones, approximately 86% seen once. The sequencing input was peripheral blood. Receptor source: a woman aged 55-69 years with COVID-19, enrolled during active disease.

The gene calls are TRBV15 and TRBJ2-5; 8 bases are shared with TRBD1. This CDR3 comprises 14 residues. J lost 5 bases, V lost 5 bases, and 7 bases had no gene match. Germline V gene lookup returns CDR1 LNHNV and CDR2 YYDKDF (reference sequence). CDR3: CATSGSGGWETQYF. CDR3 DNA: TGTGCCACCAGCGGATCAGGGGGCTGGGAGACCCAGTACTTC. The complete variable domain, with remaining parts taken from reference TRBV15 and TRBJ2-5, reads DAMVIQNPRYQVTQFGKPVTLSCSQTLNHNVMYWYQQKSSQAPKLLFHYYDKDFNNEADTPDNFQSRRPNTSFCFLDIRSPGLGDTAMYLCATSGSGGWETQYFGPGTRLLVL.

V gene TRBV27 combines with J gene TRBJ2-7; 7 nucleotides align to TRBD1. J lost 2 bases, V lost 0 bases, and 7 bases had no gene match. This CDR3 is built from 16 residues. Germline assignment: CDR1 MNHEY and CDR2 SMNVEV (reference sequence). This CDR3 reads CASSLSYPGTAYEQYF. For the CDR3, the DNA is TGTGCCAGCAGTTTATCCTACCCCGGGACAGCCTACGAGCAGTACTTC.

V usage is TRBV5-1 and J usage is TRBJ2-3, with 15 bases that match TRBD2. Looked up from germline, CDR1 is SGHRS and CDR2 is YFSETQ. The CDR3 is made up of 17 amino acids. The J segment lost 6 bases and the V segment lost 0 bases, leaving 5 bases of the junction unmatched. The CDR3 DNA sequence: TGCGCCAGCAGCTTGGGGACTAGCGGGGGGGCCCGGGATACGCAGTATTTT. As protein: CASSLGTSGGARDTQYF.

V gene TRBV5-1 combines with J gene TRBJ2-5, with D unresolved. Germline V gene data show CDR1 as SGHRS and CDR2 as YFSETQ. This CDR3 comprises 13 residues. The V gene lost 2 bases and the J gene lost 2 bases, with 7 bases spanning the gap. CDR3: CASSFSLQETQYF. DNA of the CDR3: TGCGCCAGCAGCTTTAGCCTTCAAGAGACCCAGTACTTC.

Only a few counts were recorded for this clone. The chain employs TRBV15 and TRBJ2-7; 12 positions agree with TRBD2. V dropped 3 bases and J dropped 0; count of bases not matched to a gene: 6. Germline assignment: CDR1 LNHNV and CDR2 YYDKDF (reference sequence). The CDR3 spans 17 residues. The CDR3 spells CATSSNRLAGDSYEQYF. CDR3 sequence (DNA): TGTGCCACCAGCAGTAATCGACTAGCGGGGGACTCCTACGAGCAGTACTTC.